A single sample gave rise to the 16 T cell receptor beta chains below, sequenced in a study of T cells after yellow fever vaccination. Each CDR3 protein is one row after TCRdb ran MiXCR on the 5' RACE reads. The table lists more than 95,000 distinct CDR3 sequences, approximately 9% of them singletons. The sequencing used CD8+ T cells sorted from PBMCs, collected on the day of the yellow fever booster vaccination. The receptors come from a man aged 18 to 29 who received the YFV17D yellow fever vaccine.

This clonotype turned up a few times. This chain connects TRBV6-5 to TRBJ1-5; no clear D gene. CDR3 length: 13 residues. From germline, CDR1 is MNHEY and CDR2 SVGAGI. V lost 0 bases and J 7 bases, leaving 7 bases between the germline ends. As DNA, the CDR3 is TGTGCCAGCAGTTACTCGACGGCCCAGCCCCAGCATTTT. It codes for CASSYSTAQPQHF.

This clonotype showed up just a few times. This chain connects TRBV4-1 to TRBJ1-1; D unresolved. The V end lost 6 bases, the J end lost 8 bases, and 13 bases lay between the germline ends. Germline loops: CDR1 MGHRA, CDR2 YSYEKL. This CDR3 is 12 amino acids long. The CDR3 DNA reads TGCGCCAGCAGTGGCTCGGGAATCGAAGCTTTCTTT. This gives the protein CASSGSGIEAFF.

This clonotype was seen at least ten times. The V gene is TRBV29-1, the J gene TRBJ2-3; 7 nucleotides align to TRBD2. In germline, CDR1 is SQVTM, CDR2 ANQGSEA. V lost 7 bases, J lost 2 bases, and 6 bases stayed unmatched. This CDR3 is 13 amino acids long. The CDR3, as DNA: TGCAGCGACCTGGGGACTAACACAGATACGCAGTATTTT. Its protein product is CSDLGTNTDTQYF.

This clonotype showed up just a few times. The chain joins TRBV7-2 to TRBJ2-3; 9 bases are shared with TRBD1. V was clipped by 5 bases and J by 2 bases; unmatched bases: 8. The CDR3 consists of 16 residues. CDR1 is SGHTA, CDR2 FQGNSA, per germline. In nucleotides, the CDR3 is TGTGCCAGCAGCCACACAGGGGGCCTTACCACAGATACGCAGTATTTT. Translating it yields CASSHTGGLTTDTQYF.

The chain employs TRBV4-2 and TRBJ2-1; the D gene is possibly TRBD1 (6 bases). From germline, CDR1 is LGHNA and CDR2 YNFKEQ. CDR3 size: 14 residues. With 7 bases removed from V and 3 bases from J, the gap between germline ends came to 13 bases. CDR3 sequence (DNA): TGTGCCAGCAAGGGGGAAGCCTTCTACAATGAGCAGTTCTTC. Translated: CASKGEAFYNEQFF.

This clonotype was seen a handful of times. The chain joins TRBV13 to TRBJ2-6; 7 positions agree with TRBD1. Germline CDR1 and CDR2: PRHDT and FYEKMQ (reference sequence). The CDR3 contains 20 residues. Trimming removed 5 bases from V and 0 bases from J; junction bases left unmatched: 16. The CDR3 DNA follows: TGTGCCAGCAGCCAACTCGGTCAGGGACAGATAAACTCTGGGGCCAACGTCCTGACTTTC. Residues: CASSQLGQGQINSGANVLTF.

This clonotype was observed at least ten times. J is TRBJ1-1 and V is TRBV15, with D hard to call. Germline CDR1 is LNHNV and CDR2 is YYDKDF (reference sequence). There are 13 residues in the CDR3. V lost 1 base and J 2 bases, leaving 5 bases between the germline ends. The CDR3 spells CATSRGENTEAFF. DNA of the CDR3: TGTGCCACCAGCAGAGGAGAAAACACTGAAGCTTTCTTT.

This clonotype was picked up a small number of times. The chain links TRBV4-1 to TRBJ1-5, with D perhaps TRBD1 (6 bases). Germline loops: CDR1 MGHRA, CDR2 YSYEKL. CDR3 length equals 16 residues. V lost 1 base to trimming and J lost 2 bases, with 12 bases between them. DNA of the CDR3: TGCGCCAGCAGCCAAGGGGTCCGACAGGGCAATCAGCCCCAGCATTTT. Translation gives CASSQGVRQGNQPQHF.

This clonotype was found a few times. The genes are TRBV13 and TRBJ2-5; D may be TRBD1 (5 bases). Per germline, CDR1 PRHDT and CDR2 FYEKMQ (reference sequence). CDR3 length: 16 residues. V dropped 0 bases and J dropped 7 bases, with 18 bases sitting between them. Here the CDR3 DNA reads TGTGCCAGCAGCTTAGGAACCACAGGTTATCGCGGGACCCAGTACTTC. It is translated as CASSLGTTGYRGTQYF.

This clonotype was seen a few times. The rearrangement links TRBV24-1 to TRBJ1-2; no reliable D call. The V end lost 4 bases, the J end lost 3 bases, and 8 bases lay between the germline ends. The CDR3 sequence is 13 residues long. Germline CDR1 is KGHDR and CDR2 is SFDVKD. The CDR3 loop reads CATSETADYGYTF. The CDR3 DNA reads TGTGCCACCAGTGAAACAGCAGACTATGGCTACACCTTC.

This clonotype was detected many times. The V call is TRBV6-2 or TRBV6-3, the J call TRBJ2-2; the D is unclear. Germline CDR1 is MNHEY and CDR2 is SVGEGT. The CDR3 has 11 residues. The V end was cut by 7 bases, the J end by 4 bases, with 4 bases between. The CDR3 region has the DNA TGTGCCAGCACCTCCACCGGGGAGCTGTTTTTT. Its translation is CASTSTGELFF.

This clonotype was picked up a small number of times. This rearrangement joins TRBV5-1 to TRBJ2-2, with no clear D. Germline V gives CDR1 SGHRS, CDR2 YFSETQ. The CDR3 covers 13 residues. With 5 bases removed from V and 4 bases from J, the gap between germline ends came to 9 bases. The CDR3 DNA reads TGCGCCAGCAGGGCGACCACCACCGGGGAGCTGTTTTTT. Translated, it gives CASRATTTGELFF.

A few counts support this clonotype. In nucleotides, the CDR3 is TGCGCCAGCAGCTGGTCAGCTGCAAACACCGGGGAGCTGTTTTTT. Translating it yields CASSWSAANTGELFF. The chain couples TRBV5-1 to TRBJ2-2; D is unresolved. This CDR3 is built from 15 residues. Germline V gives CDR1 SGHRS, CDR2 YFSETQ. Trimming cost V 3 bases and J 2 bases, with 11 bases left between them.

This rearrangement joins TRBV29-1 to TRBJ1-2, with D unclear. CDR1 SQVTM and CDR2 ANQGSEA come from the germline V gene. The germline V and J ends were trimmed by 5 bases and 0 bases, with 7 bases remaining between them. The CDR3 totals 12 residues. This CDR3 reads CSVQRTNYGYTF. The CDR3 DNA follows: TGCAGCGTTCAAAGAACTAACTATGGCTACACCTTC.

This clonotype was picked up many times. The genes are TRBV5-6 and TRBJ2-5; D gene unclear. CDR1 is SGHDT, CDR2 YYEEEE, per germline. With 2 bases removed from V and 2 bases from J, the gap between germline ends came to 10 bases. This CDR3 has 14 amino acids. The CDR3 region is CASSLQWGQETQYF. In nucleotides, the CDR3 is TGTGCCAGCAGCTTACAGTGGGGACAAGAGACCCAGTACTTC.

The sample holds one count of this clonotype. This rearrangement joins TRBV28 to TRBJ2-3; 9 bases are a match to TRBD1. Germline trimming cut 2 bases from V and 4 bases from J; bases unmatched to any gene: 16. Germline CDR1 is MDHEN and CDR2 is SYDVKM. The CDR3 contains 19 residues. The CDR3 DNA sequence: TGTGCCAGCAGTTTAAGCACCTCTCGGGACAGGGCTTTCGCAGATACGCAGTATTTT. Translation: CASSLSTSRDRAFADTQYF.